This entry lists 8 T cell receptor beta chains sequenced from one sample in a study of CD8 T cells in ankylosing spondylitis. Using its own MiXCR run on the 5' RACE reads, TCRdb lists one record per CDR3 protein. The table includes 290,000 or so distinct CDR3 sequences, less than 25% detected once. Specimen: blood, either unsorted or a sorted T cell fraction (not recorded which). The receptors shown here come from a female donor with ankylosing spondylitis or in good health (not recorded which).

The chain combines TRBV5-8 with TRBJ2-1, with D perhaps matching TRBD2 (6 bases). Trimming pared 2 bases from V and 4 bases from J, leaving 13 bases between. The CDR3 spans 15 residues. The germline V gene has CDR1 SGHTS and CDR2 YDEGEE. DNA of the CDR3: TGTGCCAGCAGCTTAGGGGCTAGCGCATACAATGAGCAGTTCTTC. Protein sequence: CASSLGASAYNEQFF. The full variable domain, its missing parts supplied by reference TRBV5-8 and TRBJ2-1, is EAGVTQSPTHLIKTRGQQATLRCSPISGHTSVYWYQQALGLGLQFLLWYDEGEERNRGNFPPRFSGRQFPNYSSELNVNALELEDSALYLCASSLGASAYNEQFFGPGTRLTVL.

This clonotype was detected once. The chain employs TRBV10-2 and TRBJ2-3, with D uncertain. The CDR3 runs 12 residues. Germline V CDR1 and CDR2: WSHSY, SAAADI. V shed 2 bases and J shed 4 bases, with 4 bases lying between them. Here the CDR3 DNA reads TGCGCCAGCAGTGAGCCCTCAGATACGCAGTATTTT. It codes for CASSEPSDTQYF.

The rearrangement links TRBV19 to TRBJ1-1; TRBD1 agrees at 8 bases. The CDR3 runs 16 residues. The V gene's germline CDR1 is LNHDA and CDR2 SQIVND (reference sequence). Unmatched junction bases numbered 9, after V lost 5 bases and J lost 1 base. Here the CDR3 reads CASSARGLAGNTEAFF. CDR3 DNA: TGTGCCAGTAGTGCCAGGGGGCTAGCCGGGAACACTGAAGCTTTCTTT.

This clonotype was picked up many times. V and J are TRBV24-1 and TRBJ2-1, with D hard to call. CDR1 and CDR2 (germline): KGHDR, SFDVKD. The CDR3 sequence is 14 residues long. Trimming stripped 5 bases from V and 11 bases from J, with 18 bases between. CDR3 residues: CATSALNPTSQQFF. The CDR3 nucleotides are TGTGCCACCAGTGCCCTGAACCCGACTTCACAGCAGTTCTTC.

The chain carries TRBV7-6 and TRBJ2-3, with 10 positions matching TRBD1. Germline values: CDR1 SGHVS, CDR2 FNYEAQ. The J segment lost 6 bases and the V segment lost 5 bases, leaving 8 bases of the junction unmatched. The CDR3 is made up of 15 amino acids. CDR3 nucleotide sequence: TGTGCCAGCAGCCCGGGGACAGGGGACGTTGATACGCAGTATTTT. Translation gives CASSPGTGDVDTQYF.

CDR3: CAISDGTGMAYEQYF. The DNA for the CDR3 is TGTGCCATCAGTGACGGGACAGGGATGGCCTACGAGCAGTACTTC. This chain uses TRBV10-3 with TRBJ2-7; 9 bases match TRBD1. With V trimmed by 3 bases and J by 2 bases, 5 bases remained unmatched. This CDR3 has 15 amino acids. The germline CDR1 and CDR2 sequences are ENHRY and SYGVKD.

This clonotype has ten or more counts. The chain combines TRBV7-2 with TRBJ2-3; D is uncertain. Germline values: CDR1 SGHTA, CDR2 FQGNSA. V dropped 6 bases and J dropped 3 bases, with 10 bases sitting between them. The length of the CDR3 is 13 residues. The CDR3 region is CASSFPGTDTQYF. The CDR3 coding sequence is TGTGCCAGCAGTTTCCCCGGTACAGATACGCAGTATTTT.

There are a few counts of this clonotype. The chain is built from TRBV9 and TRBJ2-1; 9 bases fit TRBD2. Germline assignment: CDR1 SGDLS and CDR2 YYNGEE. This CDR3 region has 16 residues. V lost 5 bases, J lost 4 bases, and 10 bases stayed unmatched. The CDR3 DNA is TGTGCCAGCAGTCTGGGACTAGCCTCACCTTACAATGAGCAGTTCTTC. It codes for CASSLGLASPYNEQFF.